This entry features one T cell receptor (beta chain) sequence. Its antigen is undetermined. Despite likely unrecorded immune exposures, the donors were nominally healthy at the time of sampling. The source of the sample is a study of cytomegalovirus exposure and HLA in healthy donors. This CDR3 contains 14 residues. The V and J ends lost 8 bases and 0 bases respectively, with 11 bases between them. Germline lookup yields CDR1 SEHNR and CDR2 FQNEAQ (reference sequence). The PCR had 60 Vbeta and 13 Jbeta primers. Libraries were prepared by immunoSEQ multiplex PCR; TCRdb keeps only in-frame clonotypes and omits some of them. This table holds about 160,000 clones, almost 80% found once. Study-level results: Altogether, 160 or so TCR beta chains were recorded as cytomegalovirus-associated. TCR sequences were mostly rare, though some public TCRs occurred in many donors.

This sequence originates from a man younger than 35 in good health and CMV-seropositive. This chain connects TRBV7-9 to TRBJ2-1; D may be TRBD2 (6 bases). Sequencing was performed on PBMCs. Written as DNA, the CDR3 is TGTGCCAGCCGGGATAGCGGCTCCTACAATGAGCAGTTCTTC. It translates to CASRDSGSYNEQFF. Together with reference TRBV7-9 and TRBJ2-1, the CDR3 gives the full variable domain: DTGVSQNPRHKITKRGQNVTFRCDPISEHNRLYWYRQTLGQGPEFLTYFQNEAQLEKSRLLSDRFSAERPKGSFSTLEIQRTEQGDSAMYLCASRDSGSYNEQFFGPGTRLTVL.